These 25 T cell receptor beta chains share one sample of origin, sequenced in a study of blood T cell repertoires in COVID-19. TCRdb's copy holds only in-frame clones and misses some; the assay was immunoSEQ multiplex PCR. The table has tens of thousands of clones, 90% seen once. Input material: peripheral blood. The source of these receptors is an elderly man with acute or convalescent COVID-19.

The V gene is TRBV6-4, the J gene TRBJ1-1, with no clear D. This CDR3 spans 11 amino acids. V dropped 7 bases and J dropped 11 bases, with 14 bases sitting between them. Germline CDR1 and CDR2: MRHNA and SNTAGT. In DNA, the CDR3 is TGTGCCAGCAATCCCATCGGAGAGGCTTTCTTT. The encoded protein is CASNPIGEAFF.

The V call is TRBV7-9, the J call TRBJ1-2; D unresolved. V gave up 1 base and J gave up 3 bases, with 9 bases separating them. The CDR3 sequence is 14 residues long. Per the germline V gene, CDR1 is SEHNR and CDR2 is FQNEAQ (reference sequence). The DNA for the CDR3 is TGTGCCAGCAGCTTAGTCACGGCGGACTATGGCTACACCTTC. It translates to CASSLVTADYGYTF.

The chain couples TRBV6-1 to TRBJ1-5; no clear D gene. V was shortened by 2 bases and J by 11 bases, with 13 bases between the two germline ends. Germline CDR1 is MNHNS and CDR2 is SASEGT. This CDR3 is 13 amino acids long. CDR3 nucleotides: TGTGCCAGCAGTGAAACTGTAGAGATAGCCCAGCATTTT. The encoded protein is CASSETVEIAQHF.

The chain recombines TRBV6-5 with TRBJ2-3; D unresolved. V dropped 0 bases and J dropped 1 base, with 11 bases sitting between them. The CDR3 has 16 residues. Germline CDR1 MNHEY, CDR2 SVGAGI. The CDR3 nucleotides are TGTGCCAGCAGTTACTCGTATCCGGTGGGCACAGATACGCAGTATTTT. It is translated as CASSYSYPVGTDTQYF.

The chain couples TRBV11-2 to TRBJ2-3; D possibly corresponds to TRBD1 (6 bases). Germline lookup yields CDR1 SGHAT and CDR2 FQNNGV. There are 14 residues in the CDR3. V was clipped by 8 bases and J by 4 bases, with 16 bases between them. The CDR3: CASLLNRAADTQYF. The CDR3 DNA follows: TGTGCCAGCCTTTTAAACAGGGCGGCAGATACGCAGTATTTT.

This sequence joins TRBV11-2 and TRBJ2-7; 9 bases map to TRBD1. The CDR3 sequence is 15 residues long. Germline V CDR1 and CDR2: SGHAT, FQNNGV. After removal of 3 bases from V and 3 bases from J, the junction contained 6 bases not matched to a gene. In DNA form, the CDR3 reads TGTGCCAGCAGCTTCGTTCTGGGACAGGGCTACGAGCAGTACTTC. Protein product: CASSFVLGQGYEQYF.

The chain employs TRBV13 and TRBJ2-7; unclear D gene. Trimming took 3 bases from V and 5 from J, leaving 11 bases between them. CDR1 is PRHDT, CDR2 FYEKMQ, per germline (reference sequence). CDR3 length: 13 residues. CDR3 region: CASSFGSWDEQYF. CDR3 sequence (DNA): TGTGCCAGCAGCTTCGGGTCTTGGGACGAGCAGTACTTC.

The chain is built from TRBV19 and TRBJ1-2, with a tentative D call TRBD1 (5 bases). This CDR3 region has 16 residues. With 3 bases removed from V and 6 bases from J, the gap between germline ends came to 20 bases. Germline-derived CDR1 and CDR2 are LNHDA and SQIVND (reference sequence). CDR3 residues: CASSIPHSGGRNGYTF. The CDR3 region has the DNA TGTGCCAGTAGTATCCCACACAGTGGGGGGAGGAATGGCTACACCTTC. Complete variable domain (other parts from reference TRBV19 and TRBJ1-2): DGGITQSPKYLFRKEGQNVTLSCEQNLNHDAMYWYRQDPGQGLRLIYYSQIVNDFQKGDIAEGYSVSREKKESFPLTVTSAQKNPTAFYLCASSIPHSGGRNGYTFGSGTRLTVV.

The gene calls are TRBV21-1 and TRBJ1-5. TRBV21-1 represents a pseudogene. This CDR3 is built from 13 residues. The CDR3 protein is CASSNGPQRPQHF. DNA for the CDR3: TGTGCCAGCAGCAATGGCCCCCAGCGGCCCCAGCATTTT.

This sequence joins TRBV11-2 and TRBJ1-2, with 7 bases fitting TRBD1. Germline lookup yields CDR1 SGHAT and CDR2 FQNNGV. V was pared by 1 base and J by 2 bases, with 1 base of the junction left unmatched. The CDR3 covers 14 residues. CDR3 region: CASSLVRGNYGYTF. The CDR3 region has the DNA TGTGCCAGCAGCTTAGTCAGGGGGAACTATGGCTACACCTTC.

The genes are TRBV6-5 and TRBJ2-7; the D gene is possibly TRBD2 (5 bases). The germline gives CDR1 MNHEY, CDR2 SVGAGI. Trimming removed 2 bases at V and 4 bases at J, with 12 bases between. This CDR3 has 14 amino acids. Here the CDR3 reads CASSYGLLGYEQYF. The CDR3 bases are TGTGCCAGCAGTTACGGACTCCTTGGTTACGAGCAGTACTTC.

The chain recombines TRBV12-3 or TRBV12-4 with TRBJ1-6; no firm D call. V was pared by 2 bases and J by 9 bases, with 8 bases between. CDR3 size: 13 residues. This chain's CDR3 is CASSLRTASPLHF. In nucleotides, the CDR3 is TGTGCCAGCAGTTTAAGAACAGCTTCACCCCTCCACTTT.

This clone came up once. CDR3 amino acids: CASSWALEQFF. CDR3 coding DNA: TGTGCCAGCAGTTGGGCCCTTGAGCAGTTCTTC. This chain joins TRBV2 and TRBJ2-1; D is undetermined. CDR1 and CDR2 (germline): SNHLY, FYNNEI. V was shortened by 5 bases and J by 9 bases, with 8 bases between the two germline ends. The CDR3 consists of 11 residues. The full variable domain, rest sourced from reference TRBV2 and TRBJ2-1, is EPEVTQTPSHQVTQMGQEVILRCVPISNHLYFYWYRQILGQKVEFLVSFYNNEISEKSEIFDDQFSVERPDGSNFTLKIRSTKLEDSAMYFCASSWALEQFFGPGTRLTVL.

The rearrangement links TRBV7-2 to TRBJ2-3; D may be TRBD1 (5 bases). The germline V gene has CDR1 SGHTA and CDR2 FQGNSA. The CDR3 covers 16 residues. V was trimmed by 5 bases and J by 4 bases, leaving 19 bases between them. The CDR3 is CASSKKSGSGADTQYF. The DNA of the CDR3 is TGTGCCAGCAGCAAGAAATCAGGGTCTGGGGCAGATACGCAGTATTTT.

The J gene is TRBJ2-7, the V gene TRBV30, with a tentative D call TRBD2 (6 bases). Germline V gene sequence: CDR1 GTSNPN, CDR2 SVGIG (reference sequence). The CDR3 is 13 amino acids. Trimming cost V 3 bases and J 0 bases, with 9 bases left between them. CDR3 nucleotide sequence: TGTGCCTGGAGGGGGGGTGCCTCCTACGAGCAGTACTTC. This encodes CAWRGGASYEQYF.

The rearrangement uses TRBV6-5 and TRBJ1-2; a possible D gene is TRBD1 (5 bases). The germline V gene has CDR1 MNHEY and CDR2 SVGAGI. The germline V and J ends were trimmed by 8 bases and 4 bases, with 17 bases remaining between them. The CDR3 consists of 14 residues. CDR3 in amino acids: CASGSIGGFYGYTF. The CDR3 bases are TGTGCCAGCGGAAGTATTGGGGGGTTCTATGGCTACACCTTC.

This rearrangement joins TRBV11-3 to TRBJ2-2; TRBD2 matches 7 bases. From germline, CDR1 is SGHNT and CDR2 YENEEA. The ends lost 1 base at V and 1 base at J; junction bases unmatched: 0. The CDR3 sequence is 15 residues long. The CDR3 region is CASSLAGGNTGELFF. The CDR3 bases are TGTGCCAGCAGCTTAGCGGGGGGGAACACCGGGGAGCTGTTTTTT.

CDR3 coding DNA: TGTGCCAGCAGCCAAGACAGGGGTAACTGGGCCAACGTCCTGACTTTC. Its translation is CASSQDRGNWANVLTF. The genes are TRBV14 and TRBJ2-6; tentative D call: TRBD1 (6 bases). The CDR3 spans 16 residues. Per the germline V gene, CDR1 is SGHDN and CDR2 is FVKESK. Trimming stripped 0 bases from V and 5 bases from J, with 11 bases between.

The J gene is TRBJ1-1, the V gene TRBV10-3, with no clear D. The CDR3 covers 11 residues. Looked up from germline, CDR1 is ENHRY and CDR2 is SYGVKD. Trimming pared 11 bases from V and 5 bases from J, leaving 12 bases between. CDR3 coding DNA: TGTGCCGCCCAAGCGGATACTGAAGCTTTCTTT. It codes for CAAQADTEAFF.

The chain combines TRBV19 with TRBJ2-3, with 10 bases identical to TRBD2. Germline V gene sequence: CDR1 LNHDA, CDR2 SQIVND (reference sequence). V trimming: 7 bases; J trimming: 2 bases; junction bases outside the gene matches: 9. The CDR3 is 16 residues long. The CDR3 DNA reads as TGTGCCAGTAATAAGGGTAGCGGGGGGCTCACAGATACGCAGTATTTT. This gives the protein CASNKGSGGLTDTQYF.

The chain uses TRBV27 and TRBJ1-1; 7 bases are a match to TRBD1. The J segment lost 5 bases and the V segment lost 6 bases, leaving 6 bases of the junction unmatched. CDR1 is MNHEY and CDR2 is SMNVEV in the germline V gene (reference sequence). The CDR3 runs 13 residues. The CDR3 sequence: CASREGARTEAFF. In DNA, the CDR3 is TGTGCCAGCAGAGAGGGGGCGCGAACTGAAGCTTTCTTT.

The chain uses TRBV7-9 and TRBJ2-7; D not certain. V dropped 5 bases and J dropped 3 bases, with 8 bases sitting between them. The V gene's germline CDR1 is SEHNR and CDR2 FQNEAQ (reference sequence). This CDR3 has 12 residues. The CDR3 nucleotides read TGTGCCAGCAGCCGTAGTAGCTACGAGCAGTACTTC. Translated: CASSRSSYEQYF. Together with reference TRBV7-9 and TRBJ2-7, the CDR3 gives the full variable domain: DTGVSQNPRHKITKRGQNVTFRCDPISEHNRLYWYRQTLGQGPEFLTYFQNEAQLEKSRLLSDRFSAERPKGSFSTLEIQRTEQGDSAMYLCASSRSSYEQYFGPGTRLTVT.

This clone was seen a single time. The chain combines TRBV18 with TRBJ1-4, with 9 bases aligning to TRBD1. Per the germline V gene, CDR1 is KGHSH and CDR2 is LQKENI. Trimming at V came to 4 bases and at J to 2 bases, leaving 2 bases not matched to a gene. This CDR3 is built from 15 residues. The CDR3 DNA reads TGTGCCAGCTCACTCGGACAGGGGACTAATGAAAAACTGTTTTTT. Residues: CASSLGQGTNEKLFF.

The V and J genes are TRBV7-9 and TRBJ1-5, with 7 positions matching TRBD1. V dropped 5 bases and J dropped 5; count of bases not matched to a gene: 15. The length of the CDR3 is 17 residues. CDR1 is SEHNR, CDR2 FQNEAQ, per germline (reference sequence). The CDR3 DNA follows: TGTGCCAGCAGCCGAGGGGCGGGACAGCCTCATCATCAGCCCCAGCATTTT. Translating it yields CASSRGAGQPHHQPQHF.

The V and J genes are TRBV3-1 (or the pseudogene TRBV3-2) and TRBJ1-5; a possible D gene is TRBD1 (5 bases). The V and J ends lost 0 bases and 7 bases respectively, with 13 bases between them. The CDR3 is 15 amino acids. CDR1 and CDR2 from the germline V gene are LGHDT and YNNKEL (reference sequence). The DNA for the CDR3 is TGTGCCAGCAGCCAAGATCCCAGGGCTTGGCAGCCCCAGCATTTT. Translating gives CASSQDPRAWQPQHF.